This T cell receptor (beta chain) was recovered during a study of T cells in tumors after PD-1 blockade. Across the study: Some patients also took daily vismodegib 150 mg during anti-PD-1 treatment.

Template: tumor biopsy or peripheral blood genomic DNA, roughly 600-6,004 ng per sample. TCRdb's copy holds only in-frame clones and misses some; the assay was immunoSEQ multiplex PCR. Of about 48,000 clones in the sample, roughly 80% were seen once. CDR3 length: 13 residues. Trimming left V 2 bases short and J 3 bases short, with 4 bases between. Germline CDR1 KGHSH, CDR2 LQKENI. The chain uses TRBV18 and TRBJ2-2; the D is unclear. The receptor was isolated from a human donor with basal cell carcinoma. This sample comprised PBMCs, obtained before anti-PD-1 treatment. The CDR3 bases are TGTGCCAGCTCACCAACCGACACCGGGGAGCTGTTTTTT. Translated, it gives CASSPTDTGELFF.